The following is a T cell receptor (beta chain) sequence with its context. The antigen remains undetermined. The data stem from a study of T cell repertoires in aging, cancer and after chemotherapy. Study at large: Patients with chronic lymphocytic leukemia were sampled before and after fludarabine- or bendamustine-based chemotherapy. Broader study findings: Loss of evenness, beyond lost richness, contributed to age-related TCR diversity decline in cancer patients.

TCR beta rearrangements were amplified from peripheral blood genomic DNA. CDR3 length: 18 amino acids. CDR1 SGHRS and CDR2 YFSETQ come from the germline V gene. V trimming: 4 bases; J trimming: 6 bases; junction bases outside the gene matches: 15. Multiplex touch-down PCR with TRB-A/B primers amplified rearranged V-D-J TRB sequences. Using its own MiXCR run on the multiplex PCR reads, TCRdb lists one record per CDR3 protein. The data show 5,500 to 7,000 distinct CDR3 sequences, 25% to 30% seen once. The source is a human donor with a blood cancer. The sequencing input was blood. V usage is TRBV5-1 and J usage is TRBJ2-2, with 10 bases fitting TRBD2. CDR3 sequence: CASSRRVTSGVIPGELFF. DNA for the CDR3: TGCGCCAGCAGCCGGCGGGTTACTAGCGGGGTTATCCCCGGGGAGCTGTTTTTT.